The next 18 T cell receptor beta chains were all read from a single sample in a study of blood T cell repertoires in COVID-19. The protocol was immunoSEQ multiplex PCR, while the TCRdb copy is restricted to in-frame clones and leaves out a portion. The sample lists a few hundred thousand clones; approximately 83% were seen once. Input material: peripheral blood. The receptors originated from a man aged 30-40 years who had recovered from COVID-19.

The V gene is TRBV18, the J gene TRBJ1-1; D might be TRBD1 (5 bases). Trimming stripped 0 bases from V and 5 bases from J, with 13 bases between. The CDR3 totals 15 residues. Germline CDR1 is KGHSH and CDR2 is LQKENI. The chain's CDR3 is CASSPPGGGRTEAFF. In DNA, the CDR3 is TGTGCCAGCTCACCACCGGGGGGGGGAAGGACTGAAGCTTTCTTT.

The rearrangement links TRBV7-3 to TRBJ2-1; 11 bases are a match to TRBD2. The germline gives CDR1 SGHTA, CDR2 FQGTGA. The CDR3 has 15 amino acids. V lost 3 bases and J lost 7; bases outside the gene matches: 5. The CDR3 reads CASSLLAGGRNEQFF. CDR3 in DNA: TGTGCCAGCAGCTTGTTAGCGGGGGGGCGTAATGAGCAGTTCTTC.

The CDR3 sequence is CATSCEKLHRTTEAFF. Here the CDR3 DNA reads TGTGCCACCAGTTGTGAGAAACTCCATCGAACGACTGAAGCTTTCTTT. The rearrangement joins TRBV24-1 to TRBJ1-1; D not resolved. The V end was cut by 6 bases, the J end by 5 bases, with 21 bases between. The germline CDR1 and CDR2 sequences are KGHDR and SFDVKD. CDR3 length: 16 residues.

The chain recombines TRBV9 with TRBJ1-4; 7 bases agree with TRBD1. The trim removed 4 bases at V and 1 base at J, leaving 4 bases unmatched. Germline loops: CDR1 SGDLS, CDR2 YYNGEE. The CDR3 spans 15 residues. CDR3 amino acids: CASSSRQGTNEKLFF. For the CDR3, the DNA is TGTGCCAGCAGCAGTCGACAGGGAACTAATGAAAAACTGTTTTTT.

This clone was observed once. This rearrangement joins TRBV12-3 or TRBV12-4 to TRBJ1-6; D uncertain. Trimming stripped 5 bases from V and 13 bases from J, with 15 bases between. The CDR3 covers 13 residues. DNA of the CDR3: TGTGCCAGCAGTGCCCTACGGGGAGGCCCCCTCCACTTT. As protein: CASSALRGGPLHF.

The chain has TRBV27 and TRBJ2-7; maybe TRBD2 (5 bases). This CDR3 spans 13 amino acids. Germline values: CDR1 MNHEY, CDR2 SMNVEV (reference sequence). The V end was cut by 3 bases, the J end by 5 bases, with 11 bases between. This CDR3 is CASSFGNNNEQYF. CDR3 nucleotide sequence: TGTGCCAGCAGTTTCGGGAACAATAACGAGCAGTACTTC.

CDR3 nucleotide sequence: TGCGCCAGCAGCTTGGCCCCCGGACAGGGGGTAACCGGGGAGCTGTTTTTT. Its protein is CASSLAPGQGVTGELFF. The chain couples TRBV5-1 to TRBJ2-2; 10 bases map to TRBD1. Unmatched junction bases numbered 7, after V lost 0 bases and J lost 5 bases. CDR3 length: 17 amino acids. Germline V CDR1 and CDR2: SGHRS, YFSETQ.

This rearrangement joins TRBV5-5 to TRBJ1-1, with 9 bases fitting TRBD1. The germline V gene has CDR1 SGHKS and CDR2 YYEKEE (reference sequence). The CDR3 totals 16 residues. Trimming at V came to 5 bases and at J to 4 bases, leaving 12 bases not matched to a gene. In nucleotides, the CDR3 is TGTGCCAGCAGTCGGACAGGGGCTAGGAGGAGCACTGAAGCTTTCTTT. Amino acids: CASSRTGARRSTEAFF.

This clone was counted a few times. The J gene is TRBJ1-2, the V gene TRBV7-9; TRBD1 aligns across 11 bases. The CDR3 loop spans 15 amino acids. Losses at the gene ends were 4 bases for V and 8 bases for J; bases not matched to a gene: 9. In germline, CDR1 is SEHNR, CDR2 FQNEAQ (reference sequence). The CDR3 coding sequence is TGTGCCAGCAGCTCGTCCGGGACAGGGGGAAGGGGCTACACCTTC. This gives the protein CASSSSGTGGRGYTF.

For the CDR3, the DNA is TGTGCCAGCAGTTTCTGGGGAGTGAACACCGGGGAGCTGTTTTTT. As protein: CASSFWGVNTGELFF. The chain uses TRBV27 and TRBJ2-2, with D possibly TRBD2 on 5 matching bases. Per the germline V gene, CDR1 is MNHEY and CDR2 is SMNVEV (reference sequence). Deletions cut 3 bases from V and 1 base from J, with 9 bases between. CDR3 length equals 15 residues.

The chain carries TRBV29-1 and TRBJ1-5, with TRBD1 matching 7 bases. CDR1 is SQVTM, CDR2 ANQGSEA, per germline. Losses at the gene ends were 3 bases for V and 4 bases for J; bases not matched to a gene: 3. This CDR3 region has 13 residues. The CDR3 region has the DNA TGCAGCGTTGAGGGGACAGAGAATCAGCCCCAGCATTTT. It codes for CSVEGTENQPQHF.

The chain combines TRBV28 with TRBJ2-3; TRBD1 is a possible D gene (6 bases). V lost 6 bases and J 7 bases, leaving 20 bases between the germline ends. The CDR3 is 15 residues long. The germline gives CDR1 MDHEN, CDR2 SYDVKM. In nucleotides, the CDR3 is TGTGCCAGCAGCGCTCCGGGACAAGCACAATATACGCAGTATTTT. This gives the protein CASSAPGQAQYTQYF.

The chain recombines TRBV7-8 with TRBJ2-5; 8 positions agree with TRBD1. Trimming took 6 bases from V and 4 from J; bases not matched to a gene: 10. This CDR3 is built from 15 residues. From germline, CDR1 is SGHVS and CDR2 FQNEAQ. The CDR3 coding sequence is TGTGCCAGCAGTCCTAAGACAGGGGCGCGAGAGACCCAGTACTTC. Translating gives CASSPKTGARETQYF.

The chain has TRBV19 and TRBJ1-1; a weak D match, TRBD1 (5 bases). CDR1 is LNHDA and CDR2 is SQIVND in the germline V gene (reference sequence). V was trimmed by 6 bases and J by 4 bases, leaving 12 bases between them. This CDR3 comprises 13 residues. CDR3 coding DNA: TGTGCCAGTAGGCCGGGGGGTAGCACTGAAGCTTTCTTT. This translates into CASRPGGSTEAFF.

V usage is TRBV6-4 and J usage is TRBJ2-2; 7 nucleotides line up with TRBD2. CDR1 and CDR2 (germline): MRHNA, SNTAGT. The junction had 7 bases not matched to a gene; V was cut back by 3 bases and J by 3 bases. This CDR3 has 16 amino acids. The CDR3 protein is CASSDFVTSHTGELFF. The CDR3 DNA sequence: TGTGCCAGCAGTGATTTTGTGACTAGCCACACCGGGGAGCTGTTTTTT.

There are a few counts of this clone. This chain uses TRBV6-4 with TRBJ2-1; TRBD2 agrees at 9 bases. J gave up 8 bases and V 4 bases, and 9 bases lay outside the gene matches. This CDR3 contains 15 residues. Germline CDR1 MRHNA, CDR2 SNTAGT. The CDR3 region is CASSVAGGGADEQFF. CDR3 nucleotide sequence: TGTGCCAGCAGTGTAGCCGGCGGGGGGGCAGATGAGCAGTTCTTC.

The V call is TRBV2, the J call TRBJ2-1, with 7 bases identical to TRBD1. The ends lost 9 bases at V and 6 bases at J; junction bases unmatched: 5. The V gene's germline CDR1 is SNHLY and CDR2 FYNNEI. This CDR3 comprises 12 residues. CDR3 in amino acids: CARQGSGNEQFF. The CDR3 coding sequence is TGTGCCAGACAGGGGTCAGGCAATGAGCAGTTCTTC.

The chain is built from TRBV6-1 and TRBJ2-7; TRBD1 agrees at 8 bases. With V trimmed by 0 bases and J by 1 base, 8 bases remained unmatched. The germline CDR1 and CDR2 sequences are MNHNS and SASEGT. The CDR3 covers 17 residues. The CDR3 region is CASSEAYSTGDSYEQYF. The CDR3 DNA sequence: TGTGCCAGCAGTGAAGCGTATTCGACAGGGGATTCCTACGAGCAGTACTTC.